Presented here are 22 T cell receptor beta chains from one specimen sequenced in a study of CD8 T cells in ankylosing spondylitis. General study results and limits: Within ankylosing spondylitis blood, a TCR beta motif made up of roughly eight highly homologous variants appeared to be characteristic.

For these TCRs, the target antigens are not known. TCRdb used MiXCR to reprocess the 5' RACE reads, holding one entry per CDR3 protein. The data contain 200,000 to 250,000 distinct CDR3 sequences, around 20% of them singletons. Sample: blood, either unsorted or a sorted T cell fraction (not recorded which). These receptors originate from a male donor with ankylosing spondylitis.

This chain links TRBV20-1 with TRBJ2-3; 9 nucleotides align to TRBD2. Germline V gene sequence: CDR1 DFQATT, CDR2 SNEGSKA (reference sequence). The V and J ends lost 6 bases and 2 bases, in that order; junction bases with no gene match: 12. The CDR3 is 16 amino acids. In DNA, the CDR3 is TGCAGTGCGAAGCCCCCTAGCGGGAACCCCACAGATACGCAGTATTTT. It encodes CSAKPPSGNPTDTQYF.

The V and J genes are TRBV6-5 and TRBJ2-3; 9 nucleotides match TRBD2. V shed 4 bases, J shed 4 bases, and the junction held 12 bases outside the gene matches. CDR1 is MNHEY and CDR2 is SVGAGI in the germline V gene. This CDR3 spans 17 amino acids. CDR3 residues: CASSSDIRLADPDTQYF. The CDR3 nucleotides are TGTGCCAGCAGTTCCGATATTCGACTAGCGGACCCAGATACGCAGTATTTT.

Only a few counts were recorded for this clonotype. The rearrangement joins TRBV11-2 to TRBJ2-7; D remains ambiguous. V was pared by 1 base and J by 7 bases, with 11 bases between. The CDR3 has 13 amino acids. From germline, CDR1 is SGHAT and CDR2 FQNNGV. CDR3 nucleotides: TGTGCCAGCAGCTTAGTGGCAGGTATGGAGCAGTACTTC. Its protein is CASSLVAGMEQYF.

J is TRBJ2-7 and V is TRBV7-9, with 7 positions matching TRBD1. This CDR3 has 14 amino acids. The germline V gene encodes CDR1 SEHNR and CDR2 FQNEAQ (reference sequence). The J segment lost 2 bases and the V segment lost 5 bases, leaving 6 bases of the junction unmatched. CDR3: CASSIRDSPYEQYF. The CDR3 region has the DNA TGTGCCAGCAGCATTAGGGACAGCCCCTACGAGCAGTACTTC.

This clonotype was counted many times. The chain recombines TRBV12-3 or TRBV12-4 with TRBJ2-5; 9 positions match TRBD2. Trimming at V came to 4 bases and at J to 1 base, leaving 7 bases not matched to a gene. This CDR3 region has 16 residues. The CDR3 protein is CASSSAGTSSQETQYF. Written as DNA, the CDR3 is TGTGCCAGCAGTTCGGCCGGGACTAGCTCCCAAGAGACCCAGTACTTC.

This clonotype occurred a few times. The junction departs from germline at one end; a sequencing error may be responsible. This chain joins TRBV12-3 or TRBV12-4 and TRBJ2-2; possibly TRBD2 for D (5 bases). The CDR3 runs to 13 residues. CDR3 in amino acids: CASSFINTGELFF. The CDR3 coding sequence is TGTGCCAGCAGTTTTATTAACACCGGGGAGCTGTTCTTT.

Turning to this clonotype: A much more abundant neighbour one base away suggests this may be a read error. The CDR3 end shows no conserved phenylalanine or tryptophan, and so a read error is likely. The chain employs TRBV7-6 and TRBJ2-7, with 7 bases fitting TRBD1. V was pared by 5 bases and J by 4 bases, with 8 bases of the junction left unmatched. The CDR3 contains 14 residues. Germline loops: CDR1 SGHVS, CDR2 FNYEAQ. CDR3 in amino acids: CASSVGTASYEQYL. The DNA of the CDR3 is TGTGCCAGCAGCGTAGGGACAGCCTCGTACGAGCAGTACCTC.

This clonotype was picked up a small number of times. The chain is built from TRBV7-6 and TRBJ2-2; D uncertain. V lost 2 bases and J 2 bases, leaving 6 bases between the germline ends. Germline loops: CDR1 SGHVS, CDR2 FNYEAQ. This CDR3 contains 14 residues. This CDR3 reads CASSLILNTGELFF. DNA for the CDR3: TGTGCCAGCAGCTTAATCTTAAACACCGGGGAGCTGTTTTTT. Full variable domain (rest looked up from reference TRBV7-6 and TRBJ2-2): GAGVSQSPRYKVTKRGQDVALRCDPISGHVSLYWYRQALGQGPEFLTYFNYEAQQDKSGLPNDRFSAERPEGSISTLTIQRTEQRDSAMYRCASSLILNTGELFFGEGSRLTVL.

The CDR3 DNA sequence: TGTGCCAGCAGCCGGGCCGGGAGTACAGGGAATGAGCAGTTCTTC. This sequence encodes CASSRAGSTGNEQFF. The chain recombines TRBV3-1 with TRBJ2-1, with D perhaps assigned TRBD1 or TRBD2 (6 bases each). Germline loops: CDR1 LGHDT, CDR2 YNNKEL (reference sequence). Trimming shortened V by 4 bases and J by 7 bases, and 17 bases separated the two germline ends. The CDR3 loop spans 15 amino acids.

This clonotype was found a few times. The chain employs TRBV6-1 and TRBJ2-1, with 8 nucleotides matching TRBD1. The CDR3 loop spans 17 amino acids. Per germline, CDR1 MNHNS and CDR2 SASEGT. V was pared by 4 bases and J by 5 bases, with 13 bases of the junction left unmatched. CDR3 sequence reads: CASSARTGFSRNNEQFF. CDR3 bases: TGTGCCAGCAGTGCCAGGACAGGGTTCAGTCGCAACAATGAGCAGTTCTTC.

Ten or more counts support this clonotype. V is TRBV29-1 and J is TRBJ1-2; 8 positions agree with TRBD1. This CDR3 spans 13 amino acids. CDR1 and CDR2 (germline): SQVTM, ANQGSEA. V was clipped by 4 bases and J by 3 bases; unmatched bases: 4. CDR3 residues: CSVGNRGDYGYTF. In nucleotides, the CDR3 is TGCAGCGTTGGGAACAGGGGGGACTATGGCTACACCTTC.

In this sample, this clonotype turned up many times. The chain combines TRBV4-1 with TRBJ1-2; a possible D gene is TRBD1 (5 bases). With 1 base removed from V and 3 bases from J, the gap between germline ends came to 12 bases. The CDR3 has 15 residues. Germline V gene sequence: CDR1 MGHRA, CDR2 YSYEKL. The CDR3 DNA reads as TGCGCCAGCAGCCAAGTTCCCGGGGACTACTATGGCTACACCTTC. Translating gives CASSQVPGDYYGYTF.

This chain uses TRBV5-1 with TRBJ2-7; 7 bases fit TRBD1. V lost 0 bases, J lost 3 bases, and 15 bases stayed unmatched. The CDR3 has 18 amino acids. Germline loops: CDR1 SGHRS, CDR2 YFSETQ. In nucleotides, the CDR3 is TGCGCCAGCAGCTTGGATGACAGGGCCTTTTCGCCAATCTACGAGCAGTACTTC. Residues: CASSLDDRAFSPIYEQYF.

In this sample, this clonotype turned up a few times. The rearrangement links TRBV6-5 to TRBJ2-5; D may match TRBD1 or TRBD2 (6 bases each). CDR3 length: 15 amino acids. V gave up 0 bases and J gave up 2 bases, with 10 bases separating them. CDR1 MNHEY and CDR2 SVGAGI come from the germline V gene. CDR3 sequence reads: CASSYSGGPQETQYF. In DNA form, the CDR3 reads TGTGCCAGCAGTTACTCTGGGGGGCCTCAAGAGACCCAGTACTTC.

This clonotype was found a few times. The gene calls are TRBV4-2 and TRBJ2-7; 8 bases match TRBD1. V lost 4 bases and J lost 0; bases outside the gene matches: 5. The CDR3 is 15 residues long. CDR1 LGHNA and CDR2 YNFKEQ come from the germline V gene. The CDR3: CASSPWTGSSYEQYF. The CDR3 DNA is TGTGCCAGCAGCCCGTGGACAGGGAGCTCCTACGAGCAGTACTTC.

As regards this clonotype: At one end the junction does not follow the germline gene, possibly because of a read error. The V gene is TRBV28, the J gene TRBJ1-6; D is perhaps TRBD1 (5 bases). Germline V CDR1 and CDR2: MDHEN, SYDVKM. The CDR3 covers 15 residues. CDR3 region: CASILRGSYNSPLHF. The CDR3 bases are TGTGCCAGCATTTTAAGGGGCTCTTATAATTCACCCCTCCACTTT.

This clonotype showed up just a few times. The rearrangement joins TRBV15 to TRBJ1-2; D not certain. The CDR3 sequence is 13 residues long. Trimming removed 0 bases at V and 4 bases at J, with 6 bases between. Germline CDR1 is LNHNV and CDR2 is YYDKDF (reference sequence). The CDR3 DNA follows: TGTGCCACCAGCAGAGATCGGGCCTATGGCTACACCTTC. The encoded protein is CATSRDRAYGYTF. Supplemented by reference TRBV15 and TRBJ1-2, the full variable domain reads DAMVIQNPRYQVTQFGKPVTLSCSQTLNHNVMYWYQQKSSQAPKLLFHYYDKDFNNEADTPDNFQSRRPNTSFCFLDIRSPGLGDTAMYLCATSRDRAYGYTFGSGTRLTVV.

This clonotype was counted only a few times. This rearrangement joins TRBV27 to TRBJ2-1, with 9 bases matching TRBD2. The CDR3 has 14 residues. Germline loops: CDR1 MNHEY, CDR2 SMNVEV (reference sequence). The trim removed 5 bases at V and 7 bases at J, leaving 6 bases unmatched. This CDR3 reads CASSPGLAENEQFF. The CDR3 DNA is TGTGCCAGCAGTCCGGGACTAGCAGAGAATGAGCAGTTCTTC.

CDR3 in DNA: TGTGCCAGTAGTACTCCGGACGGAGTTTACGAGCAGTACTTC. It is translated as CASSTPDGVYEQYF. The chain combines TRBV19 with TRBJ2-7; D is ambiguous. CDR1 and CDR2 (germline): LNHDA, SQIVND (reference sequence). With 4 bases removed from V and 4 bases from J, the gap between germline ends came to 14 bases. This CDR3 region has 14 residues.

In its sample, this clonotype was seen a few times. The chain is built from TRBV6-1 and TRBJ1-5, with TRBD1 matching 9 bases. This CDR3 is 14 amino acids long. After removal of 6 bases from V and 6 bases from J, the junction contained 6 bases not matched to a gene. CDR1 is MNHNS and CDR2 is SASEGT in the germline V gene. CDR3 in DNA: TGTGCCAGCAGCCCCGGGACAGGGAGTCAGCCCCAGCATTTT. Protein product: CASSPGTGSQPQHF.

V is TRBV4-3 and J is TRBJ2-7; D ambiguous. Germline CDR1 is LGHNA and CDR2 is YSLEER. This CDR3 region has 15 residues. V shed 1 base and J shed 0 bases, with 10 bases lying between them. In DNA, the CDR3 is TGCGCCAGCAGCCAAGTTCACAGCGACTCCTACGAGCAGTACTTC. Amino acid sequence: CASSQVHSDSYEQYF.

This clonotype was seen at least ten times. V gene TRBV27 combines with J gene TRBJ2-1; 7 bases match TRBD2. V was clipped by 6 bases and J by 5 bases; unmatched bases: 7. The CDR3 length is 14 residues. Per the germline V gene, CDR1 is MNHEY and CDR2 is SMNVEV (reference sequence). The CDR3 DNA sequence: TGTGCCAGCAGCCCCATGGGAGGGAACAATGAGCAGTTCTTC. It codes for CASSPMGGNNEQFF.